This TCR beta chain was captured by sequencing in a study of blood T cell repertoires in COVID-19. The data were produced by immunoSEQ multiplex PCR, yet TCRdb's version contains in-frame clones alone and is incomplete. Here the sample spans around 250,000 clones, more than 70% being singletons. The clonotype comes from an elderly woman with COVID-19, enrolled during active disease. Material: peripheral blood.

CDR3 in amino acids: CASSTTGGEETQYF. The CDR3 nucleotides are TGTGCCAGTAGCACAACAGGGGGCGAAGAGACCCAGTACTTC. J is TRBJ2-5 and V is TRBV19, with 9 bases lining up with TRBD1. Germline lookup yields CDR1 LNHDA and CDR2 SQIVND (reference sequence). The CDR3 contains 14 residues. The J segment lost 3 bases and the V segment lost 6 bases, leaving 5 bases of the junction unmatched.